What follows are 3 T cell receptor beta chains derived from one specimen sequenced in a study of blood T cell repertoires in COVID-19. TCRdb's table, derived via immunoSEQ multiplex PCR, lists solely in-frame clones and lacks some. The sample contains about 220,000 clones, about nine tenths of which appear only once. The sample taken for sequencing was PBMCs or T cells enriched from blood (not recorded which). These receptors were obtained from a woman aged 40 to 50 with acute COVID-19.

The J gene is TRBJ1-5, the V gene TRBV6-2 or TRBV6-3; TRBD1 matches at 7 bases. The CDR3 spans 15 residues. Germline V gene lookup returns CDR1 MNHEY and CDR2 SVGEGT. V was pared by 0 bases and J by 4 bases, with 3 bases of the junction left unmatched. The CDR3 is CASSYSGTANQPQHF. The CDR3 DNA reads TGTGCCAGCAGTTACTCCGGGACAGCAAATCAGCCCCAGCATTTT.

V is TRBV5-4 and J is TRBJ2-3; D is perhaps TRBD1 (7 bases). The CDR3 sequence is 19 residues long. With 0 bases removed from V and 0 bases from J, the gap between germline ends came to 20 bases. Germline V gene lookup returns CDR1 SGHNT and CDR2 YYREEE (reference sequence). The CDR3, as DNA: TGTGCCAGCAGCTTGGGTCGGTGGAGGGGGCCTACTAGCACAGATACGCAGTATTTT. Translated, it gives CASSLGRWRGPTSTDTQYF.

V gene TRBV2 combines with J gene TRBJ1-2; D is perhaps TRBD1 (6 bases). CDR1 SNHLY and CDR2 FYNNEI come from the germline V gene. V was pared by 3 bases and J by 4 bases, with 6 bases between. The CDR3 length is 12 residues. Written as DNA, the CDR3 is TGTGCCAGCAGTGAGGGGGCCTATGGCTACACCTTC. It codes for CASSEGAYGYTF.